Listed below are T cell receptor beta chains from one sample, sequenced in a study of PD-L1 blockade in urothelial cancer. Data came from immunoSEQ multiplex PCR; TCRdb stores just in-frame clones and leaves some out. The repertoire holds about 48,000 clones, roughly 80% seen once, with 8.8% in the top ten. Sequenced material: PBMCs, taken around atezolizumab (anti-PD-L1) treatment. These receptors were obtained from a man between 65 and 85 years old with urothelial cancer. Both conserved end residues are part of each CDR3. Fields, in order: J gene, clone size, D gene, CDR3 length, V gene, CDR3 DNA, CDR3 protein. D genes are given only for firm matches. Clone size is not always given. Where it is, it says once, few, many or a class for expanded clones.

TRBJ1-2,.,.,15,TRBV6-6,TGTGCCAGCAGCCCCGTCGGGGCAGCGGGATATGGCTACACCTTC,CASSPVGAAGYGYTF
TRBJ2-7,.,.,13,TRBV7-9,TGTGCCAGCAGCTTTTTTAGCAAGTACGAGCAGTACTTC,CASSFFSKYEQYF
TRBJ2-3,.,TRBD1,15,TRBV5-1,TGCGCCAGCAGCTTACAGGGGTCCCCCACAGATACGCAGTATTTT,CASSLQGSPTDTQYF
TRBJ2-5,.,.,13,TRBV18,TGTGCCAGCTCACCATCCAGGGCAGAGACCCAGTACTTC,CASSPSRAETQYF
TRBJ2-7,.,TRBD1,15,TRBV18,TGTGCCAGCTCACTACAGGGACAGAAAACCTACGAGCAGTACTTC,CASSLQGQKTYEQYF
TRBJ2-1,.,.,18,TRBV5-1,TGCGCCAGCAGATCGGAGGGTAGGGGAGGATACGTCTACAATGAGCAGTTCTTC,CASRSEGRGGYVYNEQFF
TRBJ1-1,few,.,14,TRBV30,TGTGCCTTCTCCATCGAGACACCGAACACTGAAGCTTTCTTT,CAFSIETPNTEAFF
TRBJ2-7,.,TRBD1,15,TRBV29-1,TGCAGCGTCGAAGGCGGGACAGGGAGCTCCTACGAGCAGTACTTC,CSVEGGTGSSYEQYF
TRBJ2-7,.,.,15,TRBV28,TGTGCCAGCAGTCCCCCAGCAGGGGTGGTGTACGAGCAGTACTTC,CASSPPAGVVYEQYF
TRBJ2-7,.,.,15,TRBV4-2,TGTGCCAGCAGCCAAGTAGCCGGGAGTATCTACGAGCAGTACTTC,CASSQVAGSIYEQYF
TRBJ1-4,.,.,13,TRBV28,TGTGCCAGCAGTTTGGGGCCAGACGAAAAACTGTTTTTT,CASSLGPDEKLFF
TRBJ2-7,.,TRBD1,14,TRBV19,TGTGCCAGTAGTATGGAGACAGGGACCTACGAGCAGTACTTC,CASSMETGTYEQYF
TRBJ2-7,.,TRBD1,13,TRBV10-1,TGCGCCAGCAGTGACCAGGGGGAAAACGAGCAGTACTTC,CASSDQGENEQYF
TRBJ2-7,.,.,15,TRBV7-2,TGTGCCAGCAGCTTGACTAGAAGCGAGGCCTACGAGCAGTACTTC,CASSLTRSEAYEQYF
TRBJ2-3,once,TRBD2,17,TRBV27,TGTGCCAGCAGTCTCAAGAAGCGGGAGCCCCGCACAGATACGCAGTATTTT,CASSLKKREPRTDTQYF
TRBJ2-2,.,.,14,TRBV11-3,TGTGCCAGCAGCTTAAGCCCGGACACCGGGGAGCTGTTTTTT,CASSLSPDTGELFF
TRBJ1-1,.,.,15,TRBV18,TGTGCCAGCTCACCACCGAGCAGGGGAAATAATGAAGCTTTCTTT,CASSPPSRGNNEAFF
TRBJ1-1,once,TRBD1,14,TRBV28,TGTGCCAGCACTATCCCCCGGGACAGGGGGCAAGCTTTCTTT,CASTIPRDRGQAFF
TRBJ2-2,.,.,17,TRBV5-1,TGCGCCAGCAGCTCCGTCATGGGCAGGGTATCCACCGGGGAGCTGTTTTTT,CASSSVMGRVSTGELFF
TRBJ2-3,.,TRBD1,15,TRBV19,TGTGCCAGTAGTCCCCCCGGGACAGGTGCAGATACGCAGTATTTT,CASSPPGTGADTQYF
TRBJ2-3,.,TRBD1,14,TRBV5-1,TGCGCCAGCCTGGACAGGGGTAGCACAGATACGCAGTATTTT,CASLDRGSTDTQYF
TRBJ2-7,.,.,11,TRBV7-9,TGTGCCAGCAGTGACTTCAGCGAGCAGTACTTC,CASSDFSEQYF
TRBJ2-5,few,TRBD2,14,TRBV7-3,TGTGCCAGTGGGAGGGGACTAGCTTTTGTCGGCCAGTACTTC,CASGRGLAFVGQYF
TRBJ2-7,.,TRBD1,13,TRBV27,TGTGCCAGCTCCCAGACAGGGGCCTACGAGCAGTACTTC,CASSQTGAYEQYF
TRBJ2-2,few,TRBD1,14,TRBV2,TGTGCCAGCAGTGGAAGGGGGCGGACCGGGGAGCTGTTTTTT,CASSGRGRTGELFF
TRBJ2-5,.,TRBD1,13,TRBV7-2,TGTGCCAGCAGCCCAGGGACAGCTGAGACCCAGTACTTC,CASSPGTAETQYF
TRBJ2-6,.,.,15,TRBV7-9,TGTGCCAGCAGCTTTAGAGCTTCTGGGGCCAACGTCCTGACTTTC,CASSFRASGANVLTF
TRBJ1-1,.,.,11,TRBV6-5,TGTGCCAGCAGTAGGGGATCTGAAGCTTTCTTT,CASSRGSEAFF
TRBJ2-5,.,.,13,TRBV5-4,TGTGCCAGCAGCTTCCTATCCGCAGAGACCCAGTACTTC,CASSFLSAETQYF
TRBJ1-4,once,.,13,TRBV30,TGTGCCTCACCGGCGGGCTCTAATGAAAAACTGTTTTTT,CASPAGSNEKLFF
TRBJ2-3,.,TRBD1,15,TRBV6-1,TGTGCCAGCAGTGAGTTCGGGACAGGGGGAAATACGCAGTATTTT,CASSEFGTGGNTQYF
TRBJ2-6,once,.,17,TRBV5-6,TGTGCCAGCAGCTCGGGGACTTCAAGCTCTGGGGCCAACGTCCTGACTTTC,CASSSGTSSSGANVLTF
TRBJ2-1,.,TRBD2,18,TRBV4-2,TGTGCCAGCAGCCTCCGCCTAGCGACTAGCGGGAGAGGCAATGAGCAGTTCTTC,CASSLRLATSGRGNEQFF
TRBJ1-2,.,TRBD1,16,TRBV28,TGTGCCAGCAGCCGCCCCGTAACGAGACAGGGCTACGGCTACACCTTC,CASSRPVTRQGYGYTF
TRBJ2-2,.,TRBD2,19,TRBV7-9,TGTGCCAGCAGCTTAGGACTTTCGACTAGCGGGCTAAACACCGGGGAGCTGTTTTTT,CASSLGLSTSGLNTGELFF
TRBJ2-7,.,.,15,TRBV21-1,TGTGCCAGCAGCAACGGACTAGCAGGAAACTACGAGCAGTACTTC,CASSNGLAGNYEQYF
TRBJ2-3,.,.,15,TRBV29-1,TGCAGCGTTGAAGGAGGCCCACACCTTACAGATACGCAGTATTTT,CSVEGGPHLTDTQYF
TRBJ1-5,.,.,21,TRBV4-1,TGCGCCAGCAGCCAATCGAGTCTAAAGGAGCGGCGGAATAATAGCAATCAGCCCCAGCATTTT,CASSQSSLKERRNNSNQPQHF
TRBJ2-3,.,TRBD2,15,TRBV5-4,TGTGCCAGCAGCGCATCTAGCGGGAGGGCAAATACGCAGTATTTT,CASSASSGRANTQYF
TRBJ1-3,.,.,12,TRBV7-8,TGTGCCAGCAGCTTACGGGGAAACACCATATATTTT,CASSLRGNTIYF
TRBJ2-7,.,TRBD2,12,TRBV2,TGTGCCAGCAAGGGACTAGCGTACGAGCAGTACTTC,CASKGLAYEQYF
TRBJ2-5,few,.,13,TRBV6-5,TGTGCCAGCAGTTACTTTATTCAAGAGACCCAGTACTTC,CASSYFIQETQYF
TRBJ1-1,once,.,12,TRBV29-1,TGCAGCACACGCGAGGGGAACACTGAAGCTTTCTTT,CSTREGNTEAFF
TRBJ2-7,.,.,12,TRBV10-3,TGTGCCATCAGTGGGACTTACTACGAGCAGTACTTC,CAISGTYYEQYF
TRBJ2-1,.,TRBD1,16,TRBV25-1,TGTGCCAGCAGAGCAAGAACCGGGACAGTGTACAATGAGCAGTTCTTC,CASRARTGTVYNEQFF
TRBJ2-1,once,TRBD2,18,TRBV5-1,TGCGCCAGCAGCTGGGGGACTAGCGGGAGACGGGTAGGAAATGAGCAGTTCTTC,CASSWGTSGRRVGNEQFF
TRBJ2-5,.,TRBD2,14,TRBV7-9,TGTGCCAGCAGCATAGGGACTAACAGGGAGACCCAGTACTTC,CASSIGTNRETQYF
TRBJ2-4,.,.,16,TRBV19,TGTGCCAGTAGTATAGTCGGGGAGATGGCCAAAAACATTCAGTACTTC,CASSIVGEMAKNIQYF